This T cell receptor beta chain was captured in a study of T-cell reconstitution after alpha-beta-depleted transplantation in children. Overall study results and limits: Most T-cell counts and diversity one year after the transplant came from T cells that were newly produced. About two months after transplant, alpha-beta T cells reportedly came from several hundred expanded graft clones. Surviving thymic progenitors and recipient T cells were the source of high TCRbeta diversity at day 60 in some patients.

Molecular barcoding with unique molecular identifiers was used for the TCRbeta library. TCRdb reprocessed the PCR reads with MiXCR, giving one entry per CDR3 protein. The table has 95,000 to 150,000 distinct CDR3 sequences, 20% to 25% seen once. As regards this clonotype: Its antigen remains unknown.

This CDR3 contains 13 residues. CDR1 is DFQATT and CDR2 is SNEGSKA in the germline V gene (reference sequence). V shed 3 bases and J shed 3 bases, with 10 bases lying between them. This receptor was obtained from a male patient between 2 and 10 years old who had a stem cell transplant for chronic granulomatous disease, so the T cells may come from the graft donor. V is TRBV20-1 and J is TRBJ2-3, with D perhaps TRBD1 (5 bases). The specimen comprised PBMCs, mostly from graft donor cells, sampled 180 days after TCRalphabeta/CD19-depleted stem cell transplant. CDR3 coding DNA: TGCAGTGCTAGGCTGACAGTTACAGATACGCAGTATTTT. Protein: CSARLTVTDTQYF.